This T cell receptor (beta chain) appears in the sequencing data of a study of blood T cell repertoires in COVID-19. Study-level background: The cDNA or gDNA used as material had been derived from T cells, B-cell-depleted T cells, or PBMCs.

Seattle participants joined during active infection and were tracked over time. The protocol was immunoSEQ multiplex PCR, while the TCRdb copy is restricted to in-frame clones and leaves out a portion. The repertoire holds tens of thousands of clones, with roughly 88% as singletons. Material: peripheral blood. The sequence was collected from an elderly woman with COVID-19, enrolled during active disease.

The CDR3 nucleotides read TGCGCCAGCAGCCAAGAGAGGAGGGAGGGGGACCCCCTCCACTTT. This translates into CASSQERREGDPLHF. The chain has TRBV4-1 and TRBJ1-6; D perhaps matches TRBD1 (6 bases). The CDR3 consists of 15 residues. Germline V lookup: CDR1 MGHRA, CDR2 YSYEKL. Trimming stripped 0 bases from V and 13 bases from J, with 16 bases between.